The 14 T cell receptor beta chains in this list originate from one sample, sequenced in a study of siplizumab effects on memory and regulatory T cells. Method: immunoSEQ multiplex PCR; TCRdb's copy keeps in-frame clones and lacks some. The sample records some 100,000 clones, 90% to 95% being singletons. The sample comprised non-Treg CD4+ T cells sorted from blood. The receptors originated from a human donor in good health.

J is TRBJ2-7 and V is TRBV5-4; D tentatively reads TRBD1 or TRBD2 (5 bases each). Trimming stripped 3 bases from V and 3 bases from J, with 13 bases between. The CDR3 sequence is 14 residues long. Looked up from germline, CDR1 is SGHNT and CDR2 is YYREEE (reference sequence). CDR3 sequence: CASSSQGVVYEQYF. In nucleotides, the CDR3 is TGTGCCAGCAGCTCTCAGGGAGTAGTCTACGAGCAGTACTTC.

The chain couples TRBV4-1 to TRBJ2-7, with TRBD2 matching over 9 bases. This CDR3 has 15 amino acids. Germline V gives CDR1 MGHRA, CDR2 YSYEKL. Unmatched junction bases numbered 7, after V lost 1 base and J lost 6 bases. For the CDR3, the DNA is TGCGCCAGCAGCCAAGTAATTAGCGGGAGCGGCGAGCAGTACTTC. It is translated as CASSQVISGSGEQYF.

The chain couples TRBV19 to TRBJ1-5; D is uncertain. The CDR3 consists of 12 residues. Germline lookup yields CDR1 LNHDA and CDR2 SQIVND (reference sequence). V lost 0 bases to trimming and J lost 9 bases, with 6 bases between them. The CDR3: CASSIEGGPQHF. CDR3 DNA sequence: TGTGCCAGTAGTATAGAAGGCGGGCCCCAGCATTTT. The variable domain in full, completed from reference TRBV19 and TRBJ1-5, reads DGGITQSPKYLFRKEGQNVTLSCEQNLNHDAMYWYRQDPGQGLRLIYYSQIVNDFQKGDIAEGYSVSREKKESFPLTVTSAQKNPTAFYLCASSIEGGPQHFGDGTRLSIL.

The rearrangement links TRBV28 to TRBJ2-5; perhaps TRBD2 as D (6 bases). This CDR3 has 13 residues. V was trimmed by 4 bases and J by 5 bases, leaving 11 bases between them. Germline values: CDR1 MDHEN, CDR2 SYDVKM. CDR3 residues: CASSSGLYETQYF. CDR3 sequence (DNA): TGTGCCAGCAGTTCGGGACTTTACGAGACCCAGTACTTC.

The chain has TRBV27 and TRBJ1-1; 7 positions match TRBD1. Per the germline V gene, CDR1 is MNHEY and CDR2 is SMNVEV (reference sequence). This CDR3 region has 15 residues. J lost 1 base, V lost 5 bases, and 7 bases had no gene match. The CDR3 DNA reads as TGTGCCAGCAGTCCACGACAGGGTCAGAACACTGAAGCTTTCTTT. Translation: CASSPRQGQNTEAFF.

This chain connects TRBV28 to TRBJ1-1; perhaps TRBD1 as D (6 bases). The germline gives CDR1 MDHEN, CDR2 SYDVKM. Trimming stripped 4 bases from V and 3 bases from J, with 12 bases between. The CDR3 has 14 amino acids. The CDR3 loop reads CASSSSGAYTEAFF. For the CDR3, the DNA is TGTGCCAGCAGTTCCTCGGGGGCCTACACTGAAGCTTTCTTT.

V gene TRBV7-3 combines with J gene TRBJ2-3; D unclear. Between the trimmed V and J ends, which lost 5 bases and 4 bases, there was a span of 7 bases. This CDR3 has 12 amino acids. CDR1 and CDR2 from the germline V gene are SGHTA and FQGTGA. As DNA, the CDR3 is TGTGCCAGCAGCCCTCAACCAGATACGCAGTATTTT. The encoded protein is CASSPQPDTQYF.

The chain joins TRBV5-1 to TRBJ1-3, with TRBD1 as a possible D gene (6 bases). V dropped 4 bases and J dropped 0 bases, with 14 bases sitting between them. This CDR3 comprises 16 residues. Germline V gene data show CDR1 as SGHRS and CDR2 as YFSETQ. CDR3 sequence (DNA): TGCGCCAGCAGCGTATCGGGGGCTCCCTCTGGAAACACCATATATTTT. It yields the protein CASSVSGAPSGNTIYF. The full variable domain, rest sourced from reference TRBV5-1 and TRBJ1-3, is KAGVTQTPRYLIKTRGQQVTLSCSPISGHRSVSWYQQTPGQGLQFLFEYFSETQRNKGNFPGRFSGRQFSNSRSEMNVSTLELGDSALYLCASSVSGAPSGNTIYFGEGSWLTVV.

This clone was recorded a few times. The V and J genes are TRBV5-1 and TRBJ2-3; 15 bases map to TRBD2. Germline CDR1 and CDR2: SGHRS and YFSETQ. There are 19 residues in the CDR3. Trimming took 4 bases from V and 1 from J; bases not matched to a gene: 10. This CDR3 is CASSPRTSGRASGTDTQYF. The CDR3 DNA is TGCGCCAGCAGCCCCCGGACTAGCGGGAGGGCCTCCGGCACAGATACGCAGTATTTT.

The gene calls are TRBV27 and TRBJ2-1; 8 bases fit TRBD2. Germline V lookup: CDR1 MNHEY, CDR2 SMNVEV (reference sequence). The length of the CDR3 is 18 residues. V trimming: 3 bases; J trimming: 1 base; junction bases outside the gene matches: 11. The CDR3 bases are TGTGCCAGCAGTTTGACAGATTTAGCGGGAAGGTCCTACAATGAGCAGTTCTTC. Amino acid sequence: CASSLTDLAGRSYNEQFF.

The J gene is TRBJ1-2, the V gene TRBV5-1, with D tentatively TRBD1 (5 bases). Trimming pared 4 bases from V and 8 bases from J, leaving 18 bases between. The CDR3 consists of 14 residues. CDR1 is SGHRS, CDR2 YFSETQ, per germline. CDR3 coding DNA: TGCGCCAGCAGCCCCGGGACGCAAGTAGGAGGCTACACCTTC. The encoded protein is CASSPGTQVGGYTF.

This chain uses TRBV2 with TRBJ1-5; D is unresolved. From germline, CDR1 is SNHLY and CDR2 FYNNEI. CDR3 size: 13 residues. V lost 6 bases and J lost 3, with 9 bases in between. The CDR3 region is CASRYSHNQPQHF. The CDR3 DNA reads TGTGCCAGCAGGTACAGCCACAATCAGCCCCAGCATTTT. The full variable domain, completed using reference TRBV2 and TRBJ1-5, is EPEVTQTPSHQVTQMGQEVILRCVPISNHLYFYWYRQILGQKVEFLVSFYNNEISEKSEIFDDQFSVERPDGSNFTLKIRSTKLEDSAMYFCASRYSHNQPQHFGDGTRLSIL.

This clone was detected only once. The J gene is TRBJ1-5, the V gene TRBV6-1, with a possible D match to TRBD1 (6 bases). V was clipped by 5 bases and J by 9 bases, with 14 bases between them. The CDR3 totals 13 residues. CDR1 is MNHNS and CDR2 is SASEGT in the germline V gene. CDR3 residues: CASSTGGPGPQHF. CDR3 nucleotides: TGTGCCAGCAGTACCGGGGGCCCAGGGCCCCAGCATTTT.

The chain's CDR3 is CASHLAGGMKTHNEQFF. Here the CDR3 DNA reads TGTGCCAGCCACCTAGCGGGAGGAATGAAGACTCACAATGAGCAGTTCTTC. The rearrangement uses TRBV19 and TRBJ2-1; TRBD2 matches at 11 bases. The CDR3 has 17 amino acids. V shed 9 bases and J 5 bases; nucleotides not matched to a gene: 15. From germline, CDR1 is LNHDA and CDR2 SQIVND (reference sequence).